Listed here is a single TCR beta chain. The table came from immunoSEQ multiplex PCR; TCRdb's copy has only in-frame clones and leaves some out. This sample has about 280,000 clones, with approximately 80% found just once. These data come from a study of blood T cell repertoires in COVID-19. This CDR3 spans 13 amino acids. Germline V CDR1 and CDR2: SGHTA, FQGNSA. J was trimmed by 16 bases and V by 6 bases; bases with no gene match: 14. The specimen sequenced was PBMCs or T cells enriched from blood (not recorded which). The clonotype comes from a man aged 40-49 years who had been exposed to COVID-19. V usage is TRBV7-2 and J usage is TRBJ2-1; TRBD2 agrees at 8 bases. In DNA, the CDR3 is TGTGCCAGCAGATGGGGACTAGAGAGGGTTTTTTTCTTC. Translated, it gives CASRWGLERVFFF.